These 24 T cell receptor beta chains were sequenced from one sample in a study of technical replicates of blood from several donors listed by TCRdb under 2017. The library was obtained by the immunoSEQ multiplex PCR assay. In its TCRdb copy, this immuneACCESS table keeps in-frame sequences only and misses some clones. Where compared with another copy, unresolved V genes explain less than half of these, and the others have no known cause. This sample gives about 100,000 clones in total; around 95% of them show up just once. 0.22% of the sample rests with the top ten. Material for sequencing was T cells isolated from PBMCs. These receptors all stem from a human donor in good health.

This sequence joins TRBV25-1 and TRBJ2-3; no definite D call. Per the germline V gene, CDR1 is MGHDK and CDR2 is SYGVNS. The CDR3 contains 15 residues. Trimming removed 5 bases at V and 2 bases at J, with 14 bases between. CDR3 residues: CASSPLVSYTDTQYF. The CDR3 coding sequence is TGTGCCAGCAGTCCCTTAGTTTCATACACAGATACGCAGTATTTT.

The V call is TRBV7-2, the J call TRBJ2-7; a possible D gene is TRBD2 (6 bases). Germline lookup yields CDR1 SGHTA and CDR2 FQGNSA. The ends were cut back, 5 bases at V and 2 bases at J, with 16 bases in the middle. The CDR3 length is 15 residues. The chain's CDR3 is CASSPSGTVPYEQYF. Here the CDR3 DNA reads TGTGCCAGCAGCCCGTCGGGGACTGTTCCCTACGAGCAGTACTTC.

This clone was seen only once. The rearrangement links TRBV29-1 to TRBJ1-2; D is perhaps TRBD1 (6 bases). The CDR3 is 12 amino acids. Germline assignment: CDR1 SQVTM and CDR2 ANQGSEA. Trimming left V 6 bases short and J 2 bases short, with 10 bases between. The CDR3 loop reads CSVSTGNYGYTF. The CDR3 coding sequence is TGCAGCGTATCCACAGGGAACTATGGCTACACCTTC.

The chain links TRBV27 to TRBJ1-4, with D possibly being TRBD1 (6 bases). The CDR3 is made up of 17 amino acids. Germline values: CDR1 MNHEY, CDR2 SMNVEV (reference sequence). V shed 6 bases and J shed 1 base, with 18 bases lying between them. For the CDR3, the DNA is TGTGCCAGCAGGTTAAGTTCCACAGGGATAACTAATGAAAAACTGTTTTTT. This codes for CASRLSSTGITNEKLFF.

The rearrangement links TRBV6-5 to TRBJ1-2; no reliable D call. With 2 bases removed from V and 5 bases from J, the gap between germline ends came to 15 bases. Per the germline V gene, CDR1 is MNHEY and CDR2 is SVGAGI. CDR3 length equals 15 residues. CDR3 sequence reads: CASSYVAGASYGYTF. In DNA form, the CDR3 reads TGTGCCAGCAGTTACGTGGCGGGCGCGTCGTATGGCTACACCTTC.

This chain links TRBV10-2 with TRBJ2-5; no reliable D call. Germline lookup yields CDR1 WSHSY and CDR2 SAAADI. Trimming pared 3 bases from V and 3 bases from J, leaving 11 bases between. The CDR3 is 14 amino acids. The CDR3 here is CASSDIGGKETQYF. The CDR3 DNA follows: TGCGCCAGCAGTGATATCGGCGGAAAAGAGACCCAGTACTTC.

This chain links TRBV19 with TRBJ2-7; TRBD1 is a possible D gene (6 bases). The CDR3 covers 14 residues. Germline values: CDR1 LNHDA, CDR2 SQIVND (reference sequence). Trimming shortened V by 5 bases and J by 3 bases, and 14 bases separated the two germline ends. The CDR3 reads CASSPRFRGYEQYF. The CDR3 DNA sequence: TGTGCCAGTAGTCCCCGTTTCAGGGGCTACGAGCAGTACTTC.

This chain links TRBV7-3 with TRBJ1-5; D unresolved. CDR1 is SGHTA and CDR2 is FQGTGA in the germline V gene. The CDR3 contains 17 residues. The V end was cut by 4 bases, the J end by 1 base, with 17 bases between. CDR3 in DNA: TGTGCCAGCAGCTCCCAACCCCGGGGTCCAAGCAATCAGCCCCAGCATTTT. Protein product: CASSSQPRGPSNQPQHF.

V gene TRBV7-6 combines with J gene TRBJ2-5; 9 positions agree with TRBD1. Trimming cost V 5 bases and J 7 bases; bases outside gene matches: 8. This CDR3 region has 14 residues. Germline V gene lookup returns CDR1 SGHVS and CDR2 FNYEAQ. The CDR3 DNA is TGTGCCAGCAGCCTCGGACAGGGGAGCGGGACCCAGTACTTC. It is translated as CASSLGQGSGTQYF.

In nucleotides, the CDR3 is TGTGCCAGCTCACCTCAGAACAATGAGCAGTTCTTC. This sequence encodes CASSPQNNEQFF. The chain recombines TRBV18 with TRBJ2-1; D is undetermined. CDR1 and CDR2 (germline): KGHSH, LQKENI. CDR3 size: 12 residues. Trimming took 3 bases from V and 5 from J, leaving 5 bases between them.

This chain connects TRBV19 to TRBJ1-1; D not certain. This CDR3 has 12 amino acids. Trimming stripped 4 bases from V and 4 bases from J, with 7 bases between. Germline V gives CDR1 LNHDA, CDR2 SQIVND (reference sequence). CDR3 protein: CASSTGFTEAFF. The CDR3 region has the DNA TGTGCCAGTAGTACGGGATTCACTGAAGCTTTCTTT.

In its sample, this clone was seen a few times. The rearrangement joins TRBV4-1 to TRBJ2-7, with 8 bases fitting TRBD1. Trimming cost V 1 base and J 2 bases; bases outside gene matches: 1. Per the germline V gene, CDR1 is MGHRA and CDR2 is YSYEKL. The CDR3 is 14 amino acids. The CDR3 DNA reads TGCGCCAGCAGCCAAGGGACAGGGACCTACGAGCAGTACTTC. Its translation: CASSQGTGTYEQYF.

The chain recombines TRBV9 with TRBJ2-2; D is ambiguous. V shed 0 bases and J shed 0 bases, with 3 bases lying between them. This CDR3 is built from 14 residues. Germline V CDR1 and CDR2: SGDLS, YYNGEE. The CDR3 is CASSVGTNTGELFF. The CDR3 nucleotides read TGTGCCAGCAGCGTAGGTACGAACACCGGGGAGCTGTTTTTT.

This clone has a single count. V usage is TRBV7-9 and J usage is TRBJ1-2; 9 bases agree with TRBD1. The CDR3 sequence is 15 residues long. The V segment lost 3 bases and the J segment 3 bases; nucleotides outside the gene matches: 5. Per germline, CDR1 SEHNR and CDR2 FQNEAQ (reference sequence). CDR3: CASSFPGQGDYGYTF. The CDR3 DNA is TGTGCCAGCAGCTTTCCGGGACAGGGAGACTATGGCTACACCTTC.

CDR3 coding DNA: TGTGCCAGCAGCTTTCAGGGGGCCGGGGCGAACACTGAAGCTTTCTTT. It specifies CASSFQGAGANTEAFF. This sequence joins TRBV13 and TRBJ1-1, with 8 bases fitting TRBD1. Germline trimming cut 3 bases from V and 1 base from J; bases unmatched to any gene: 7. Looked up from germline, CDR1 is PRHDT and CDR2 is FYEKMQ (reference sequence). This CDR3 has 16 amino acids.

This clone was detected a few times. The rearrangement uses TRBV6-5 and TRBJ1-2; tentative D call: TRBD1 (5 bases). The germline gives CDR1 MNHEY, CDR2 SVGAGI. The V and J ends lost 0 bases and 6 bases respectively, with 14 bases between them. The CDR3 is 15 amino acids. The CDR3 sequence is CASSYSTSRGNGYTF. CDR3 nucleotides: TGTGCCAGCAGTTACTCAACGAGTCGGGGGAATGGCTACACCTTC.

This clone appeared a single time. This chain connects TRBV28 to TRBJ2-5; a possible D gene is TRBD2 (5 bases). Trimming took off 6 bases at V and 1 base at J, with 15 bases between the two ends. The CDR3 loop spans 15 amino acids. The germline V gene has CDR1 MDHEN and CDR2 SYDVKM. The CDR3: CASSRGETVQETQYF. As DNA, the CDR3 is TGTGCCAGCAGCCGTGGGGAGACTGTCCAAGAGACCCAGTACTTC.

The chain links TRBV28 to TRBJ1-2; D might be TRBD1 (5 bases). Per germline, CDR1 MDHEN and CDR2 SYDVKM. Between the trimmed V and J ends, which lost 6 bases and 7 bases, there was a span of 12 bases. The CDR3 sequence is 12 residues long. The CDR3 loop is CASSQGKSGYTF. The DNA for the CDR3 is TGTGCCAGCAGCCAGGGAAAGAGTGGCTACACCTTC.

V gene TRBV13 combines with J gene TRBJ1-4; D gene ambiguous. Germline CDR1 reads PRHDT; CDR2 reads FYEKMQ (reference sequence). This CDR3 has 12 residues. V was clipped by 1 base and J by 8 bases, with 5 bases between them. CDR3 sequence: CASSLVREKLFF. The DNA for the CDR3 is TGTGCCAGCAGCTTAGTTCGGGAAAAACTGTTTTTT.

J is TRBJ2-7 and V is TRBV2, with 7 bases identical to TRBD1. After removal of 3 bases from V and 2 bases from J, the junction contained 4 bases not matched to a gene. Germline CDR1 is SNHLY and CDR2 is FYNNEI. The CDR3 runs to 14 residues. CDR3 amino acids: CASSDRDRTYEQYF. The CDR3 DNA sequence: TGTGCCAGCAGTGATAGGGACAGAACCTACGAGCAGTACTTC. The complete variable domain, with remaining parts taken from reference TRBV2 and TRBJ2-7, reads EPEVTQTPSHQVTQMGQEVILRCVPISNHLYFYWYRQILGQKVEFLVSFYNNEISEKSEIFDDQFSVERPDGSNFTLKIRSTKLEDSAMYFCASSDRDRTYEQYFGPGTRLTVT.

The chain joins TRBV28 to TRBJ1-2; 8 bases match TRBD1. CDR3 length equals 15 residues. CDR1 and CDR2 (germline): MDHEN, SYDVKM. The junction had 7 bases not matched to a gene; V was cut back by 4 bases and J by 3 bases. The CDR3 nucleotides read TGTGCCAGCAGTTCGACAGGGGTCCGTTACTATGGCTACACCTTC. Encoded protein: CASSSTGVRYYGYTF.

J is TRBJ1-1 and V is TRBV5-8; D unclear. The V end lost 6 bases, the J end lost 0 bases, and 6 bases lay between the germline ends. Germline loops: CDR1 SGHTS, CDR2 YDEGEE. The length of the CDR3 is 12 residues. The CDR3 DNA is TGTGCCAGCACCCCCGTGAACACTGAAGCTTTCTTT. This translates into CASTPVNTEAFF.

The rearrangement links TRBV11-2 to TRBJ2-7; 9 positions agree with TRBD1. Germline CDR1 and CDR2: SGHAT and FQNNGV. This CDR3 is 15 amino acids long. The V gene end was trimmed by 5 bases and the J gene end by 7 bases; junction bases not matched to a gene: 12. CDR3: CASSTYRGRMGEQYF. CDR3 nucleotide sequence: TGTGCCAGCAGCACGTACAGGGGGCGAATGGGTGAGCAGTACTTC.

V and J are TRBV7-9 and TRBJ2-3, with 10 bases matching TRBD2. V lost 8 bases, J lost 6 bases, and 20 bases stayed unmatched. Germline-derived CDR1 and CDR2 are SEHNR and FQNEAQ (reference sequence). The CDR3 totals 18 residues. The CDR3: CASRPPKTSGGASDTQYF. The CDR3 DNA reads TGTGCCAGCCGACCCCCAAAAACCAGCGGGGGGGCTTCGGATACGCAGTATTTT.